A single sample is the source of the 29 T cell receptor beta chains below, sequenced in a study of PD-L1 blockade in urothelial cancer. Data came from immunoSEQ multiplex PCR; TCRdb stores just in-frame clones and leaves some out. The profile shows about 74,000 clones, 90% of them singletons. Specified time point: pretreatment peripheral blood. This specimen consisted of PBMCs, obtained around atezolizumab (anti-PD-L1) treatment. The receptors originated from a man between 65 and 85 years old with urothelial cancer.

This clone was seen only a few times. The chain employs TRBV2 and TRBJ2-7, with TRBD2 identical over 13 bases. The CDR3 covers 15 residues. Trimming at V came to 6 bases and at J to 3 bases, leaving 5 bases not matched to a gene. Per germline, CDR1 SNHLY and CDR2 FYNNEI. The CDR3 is CASRAGTSGNYEQYF. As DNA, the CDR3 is TGTGCCAGCAGAGCCGGGACTAGCGGGAACTACGAGCAGTACTTC.

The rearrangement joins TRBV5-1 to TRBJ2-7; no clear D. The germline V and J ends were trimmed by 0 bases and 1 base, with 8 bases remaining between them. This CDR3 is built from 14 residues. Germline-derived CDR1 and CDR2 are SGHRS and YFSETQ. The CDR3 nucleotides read TGCGCCAGCAGCTTGGGTCCAGCGTCCTACGAGCAGTACTTC. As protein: CASSLGPASYEQYF.

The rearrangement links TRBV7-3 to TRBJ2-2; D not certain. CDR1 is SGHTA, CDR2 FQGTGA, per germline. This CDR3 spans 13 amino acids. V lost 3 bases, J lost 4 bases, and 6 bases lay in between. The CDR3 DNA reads TGTGCCAGCAGCTTGAGTTCCACCGGGGAGCTGTTTTTT. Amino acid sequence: CASSLSSTGELFF.

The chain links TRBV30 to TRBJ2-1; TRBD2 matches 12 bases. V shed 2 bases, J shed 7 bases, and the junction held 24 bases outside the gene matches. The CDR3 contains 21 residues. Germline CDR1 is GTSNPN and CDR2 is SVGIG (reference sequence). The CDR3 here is CAWSFLWAPAQWTSGVNEQFF. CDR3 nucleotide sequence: TGTGCCTGGAGTTTTCTATGGGCCCCCGCACAATGGACTAGCGGGGTGAATGAGCAGTTCTTC.

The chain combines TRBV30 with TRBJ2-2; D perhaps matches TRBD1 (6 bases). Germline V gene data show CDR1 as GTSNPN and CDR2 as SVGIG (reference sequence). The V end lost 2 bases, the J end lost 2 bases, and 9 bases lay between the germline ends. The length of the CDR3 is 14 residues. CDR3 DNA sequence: TGTGCCTGGAGTCGGACAGTAAACACCGGGGAGCTGTTTTTT. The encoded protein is CAWSRTVNTGELFF.

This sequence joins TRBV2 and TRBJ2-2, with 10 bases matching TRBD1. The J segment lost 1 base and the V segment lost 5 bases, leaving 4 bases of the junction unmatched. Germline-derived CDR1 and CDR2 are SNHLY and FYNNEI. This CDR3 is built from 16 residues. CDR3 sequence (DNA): TGTGCCAGCAGTAGACAGGGGGCCAAGAACACCGGGGAGCTGTTTTTT. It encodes CASSRQGAKNTGELFF.

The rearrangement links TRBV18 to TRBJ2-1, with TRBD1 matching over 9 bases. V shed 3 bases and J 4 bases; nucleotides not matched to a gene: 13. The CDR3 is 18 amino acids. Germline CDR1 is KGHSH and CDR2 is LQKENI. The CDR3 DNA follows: TGTGCCAGCTCACCGCGTCCCGGGACAGGGATCGGTTACAATGAGCAGTTCTTC. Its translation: CASSPRPGTGIGYNEQFF.

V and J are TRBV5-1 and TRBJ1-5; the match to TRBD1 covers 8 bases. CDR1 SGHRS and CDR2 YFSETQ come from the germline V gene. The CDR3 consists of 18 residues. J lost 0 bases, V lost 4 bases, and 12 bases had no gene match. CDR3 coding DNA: TGCGCCAGCAGCCGCGACAGGGGACCCGACCTTAGCAATCAGCCCCAGCATTTT. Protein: CASSRDRGPDLSNQPQHF.

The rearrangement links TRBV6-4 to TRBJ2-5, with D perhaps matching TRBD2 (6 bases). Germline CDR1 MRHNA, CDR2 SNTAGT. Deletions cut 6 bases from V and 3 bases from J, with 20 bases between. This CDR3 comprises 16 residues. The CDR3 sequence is CASRAPGGEEEETQYF. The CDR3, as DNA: TGTGCCAGCAGGGCCCCGGGCGGGGAGGAAGAAGAGACCCAGTACTTC.

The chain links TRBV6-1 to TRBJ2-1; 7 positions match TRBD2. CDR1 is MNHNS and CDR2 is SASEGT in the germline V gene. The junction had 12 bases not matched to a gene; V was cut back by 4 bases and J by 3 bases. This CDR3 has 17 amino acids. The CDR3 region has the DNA TGTGCCAGCAGTGGGAGACGAGGGAGGGCCGTCTACAATGAGCAGTTCTTC. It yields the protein CASSGRRGRAVYNEQFF.

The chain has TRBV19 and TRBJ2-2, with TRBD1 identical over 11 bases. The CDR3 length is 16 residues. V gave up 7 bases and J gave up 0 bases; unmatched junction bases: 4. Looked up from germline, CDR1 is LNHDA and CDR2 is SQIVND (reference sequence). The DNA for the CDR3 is TGTGCCAGTATCCAGGGACAGGGGGCGAACACCGGGGAGCTGTTTTTT. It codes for CASIQGQGANTGELFF.

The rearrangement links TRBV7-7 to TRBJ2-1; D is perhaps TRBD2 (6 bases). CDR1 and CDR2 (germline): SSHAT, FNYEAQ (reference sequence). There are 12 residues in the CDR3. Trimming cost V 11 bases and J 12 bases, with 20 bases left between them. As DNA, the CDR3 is TGTGCCCGCATGTACGCGGGGACCTTGCAGTTCTTC. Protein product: CARMYAGTLQFF. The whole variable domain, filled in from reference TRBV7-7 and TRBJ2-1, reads GAGVSQSPRYKVTKRGQDVTLRCDPISSHATLYWYQQALGQGPEFLTYFNYEAQPDKSGLPSDRFSAERPEGSISTLTIQRTEQRDSAMYRCARMYAGTLQFFGPGTRLTVL.

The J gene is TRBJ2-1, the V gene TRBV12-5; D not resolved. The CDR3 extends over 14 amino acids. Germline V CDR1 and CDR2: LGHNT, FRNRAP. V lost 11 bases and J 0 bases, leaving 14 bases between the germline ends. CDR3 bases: TGTGCTGCTAGTAGCCTCAGCTCCTACAATGAGCAGTTCTTC. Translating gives CAASSLSSYNEQFF.

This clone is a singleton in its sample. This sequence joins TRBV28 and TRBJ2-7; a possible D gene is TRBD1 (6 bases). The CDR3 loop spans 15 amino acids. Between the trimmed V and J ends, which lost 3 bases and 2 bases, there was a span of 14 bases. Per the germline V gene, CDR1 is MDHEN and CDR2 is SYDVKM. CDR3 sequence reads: CASSFGLGATYEQYF. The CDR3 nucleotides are TGTGCCAGCAGTTTTGGGCTGGGGGCGACCTACGAGCAGTACTTC.

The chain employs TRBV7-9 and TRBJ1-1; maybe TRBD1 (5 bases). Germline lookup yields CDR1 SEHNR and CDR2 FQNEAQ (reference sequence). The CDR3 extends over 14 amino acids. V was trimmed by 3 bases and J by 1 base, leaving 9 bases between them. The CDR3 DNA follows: TGTGCCAGCAGCTTCAACCAGGGGAACACTGAAGCTTTCTTT. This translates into CASSFNQGNTEAFF.

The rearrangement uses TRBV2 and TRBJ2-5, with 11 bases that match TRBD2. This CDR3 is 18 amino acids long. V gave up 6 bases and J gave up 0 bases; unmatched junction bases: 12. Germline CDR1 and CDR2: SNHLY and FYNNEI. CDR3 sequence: CASRRLAGMGAYQETQYF. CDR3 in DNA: TGTGCCAGCAGAAGACTAGCGGGGATGGGGGCGTACCAAGAGACCCAGTACTTC.

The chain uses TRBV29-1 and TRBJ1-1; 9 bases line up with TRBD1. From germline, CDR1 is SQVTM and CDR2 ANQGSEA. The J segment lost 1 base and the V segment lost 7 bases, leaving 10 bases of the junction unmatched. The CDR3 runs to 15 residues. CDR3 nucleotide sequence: TGCAGCGCCGCCGACTGGGGACAGGGGAACACTGAAGCTTTCTTT. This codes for CSAADWGQGNTEAFF.

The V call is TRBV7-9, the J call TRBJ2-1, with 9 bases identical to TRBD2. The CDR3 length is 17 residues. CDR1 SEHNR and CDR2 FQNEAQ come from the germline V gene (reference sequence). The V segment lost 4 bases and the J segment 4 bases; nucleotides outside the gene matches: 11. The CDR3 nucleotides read TGTGCCAGCAGCTCGCCAATGGGACTAGCACTATACAATGAGCAGTTCTTC. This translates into CASSSPMGLALYNEQFF.

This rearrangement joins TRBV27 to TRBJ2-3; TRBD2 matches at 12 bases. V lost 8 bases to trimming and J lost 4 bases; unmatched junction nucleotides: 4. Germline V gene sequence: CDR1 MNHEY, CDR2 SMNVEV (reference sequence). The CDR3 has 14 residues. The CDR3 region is CASQTSGRPDTQYF. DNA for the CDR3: TGTGCCAGCCAGACTAGCGGGAGACCAGATACGCAGTATTTT.

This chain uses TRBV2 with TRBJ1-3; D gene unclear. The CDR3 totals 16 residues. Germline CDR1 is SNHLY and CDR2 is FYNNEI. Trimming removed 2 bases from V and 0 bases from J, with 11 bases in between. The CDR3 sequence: CASSEYMASSGNTIYF. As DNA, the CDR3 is TGTGCCAGCAGTGAATACATGGCTAGCTCTGGAAACACCATATATTTT.

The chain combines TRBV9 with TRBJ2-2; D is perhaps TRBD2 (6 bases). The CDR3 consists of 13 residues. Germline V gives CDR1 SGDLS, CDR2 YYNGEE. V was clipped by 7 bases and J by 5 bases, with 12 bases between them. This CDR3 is CASGLRSTGELFF. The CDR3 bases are TGTGCCAGCGGACTACGGTCTACCGGGGAGCTGTTTTTT. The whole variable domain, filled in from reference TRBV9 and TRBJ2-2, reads DSGVTQTPKHLITATGQRVTLRCSPRSGDLSVYWYQQSLDQGLQFLIQYYNGEERAKGNILERFSAQQFPDLHSELNLSSLELGDSALYFCASGLRSTGELFFGEGSRLTVL.

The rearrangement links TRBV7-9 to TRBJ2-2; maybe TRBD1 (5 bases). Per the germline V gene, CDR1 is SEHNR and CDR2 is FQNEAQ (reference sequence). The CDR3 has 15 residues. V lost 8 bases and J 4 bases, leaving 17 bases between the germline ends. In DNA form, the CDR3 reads TGTGCCAGCTCTACACGGCAGGGCGGCACCGGGGAGCTGTTTTTT. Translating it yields CASSTRQGGTGELFF.

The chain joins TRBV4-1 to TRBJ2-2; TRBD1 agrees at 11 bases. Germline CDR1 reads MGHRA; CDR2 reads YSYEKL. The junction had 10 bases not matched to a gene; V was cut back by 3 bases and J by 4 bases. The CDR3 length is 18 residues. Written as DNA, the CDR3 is TGCGCCAGCAGCCACAGTGGGACAGGGGGATGGAGCACCGGGGAGCTGTTTTTT. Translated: CASSHSGTGGWSTGELFF.

This CDR3 is CASSQDGLAGAGEQFF. The CDR3 DNA sequence: TGCGCCAGCAGCCAAGATGGGCTAGCGGGAGCCGGTGAGCAGTTCTTC. This chain connects TRBV4-1 to TRBJ2-1; 10 bases align to TRBD2. The CDR3 spans 16 residues. The germline V gene encodes CDR1 MGHRA and CDR2 YSYEKL. J gave up 9 bases and V 0 bases, and 8 bases lay outside the gene matches.

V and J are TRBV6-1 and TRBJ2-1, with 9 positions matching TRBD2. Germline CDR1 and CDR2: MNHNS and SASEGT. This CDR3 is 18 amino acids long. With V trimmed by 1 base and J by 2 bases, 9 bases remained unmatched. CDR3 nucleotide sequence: TGTGCCAGCAGTGAAGGGGGCGGACTAGCGCCGCCCTACAATGAGCAGTTCTTC. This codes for CASSEGGGLAPPYNEQFF.

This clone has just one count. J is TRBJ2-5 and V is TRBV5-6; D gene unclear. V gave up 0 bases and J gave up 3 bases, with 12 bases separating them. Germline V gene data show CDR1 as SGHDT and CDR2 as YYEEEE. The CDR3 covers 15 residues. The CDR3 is CASSLELRREETQYF. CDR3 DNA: TGTGCCAGCAGCTTGGAGCTTCGCCGGGAAGAGACCCAGTACTTC.

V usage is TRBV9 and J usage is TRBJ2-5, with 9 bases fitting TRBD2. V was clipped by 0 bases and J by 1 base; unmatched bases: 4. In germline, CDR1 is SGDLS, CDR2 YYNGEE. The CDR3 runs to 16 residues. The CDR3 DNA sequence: TGTGCCAGCAGCGTAGGGTCTAGCGGGGTCCAAGAGACCCAGTACTTC. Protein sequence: CASSVGSSGVQETQYF.

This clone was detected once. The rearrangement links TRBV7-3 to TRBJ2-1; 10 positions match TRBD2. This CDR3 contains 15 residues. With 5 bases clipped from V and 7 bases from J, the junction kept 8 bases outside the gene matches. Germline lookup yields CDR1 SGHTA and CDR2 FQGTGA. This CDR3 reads CASSPGLAIRNEQFF. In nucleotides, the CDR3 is TGTGCCAGCAGCCCGGGACTAGCGATTCGTAATGAGCAGTTCTTC. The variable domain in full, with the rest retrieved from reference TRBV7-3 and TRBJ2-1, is GAGVSQTPSNKVTEKGKYVELRCDPISGHTALYWYRQSLGQGPEFLIYFQGTGAADDSGLPNDRFFAVRPEGSVSTLKIQRTERGDSAVYLCASSPGLAIRNEQFFGPGTRLTVL.

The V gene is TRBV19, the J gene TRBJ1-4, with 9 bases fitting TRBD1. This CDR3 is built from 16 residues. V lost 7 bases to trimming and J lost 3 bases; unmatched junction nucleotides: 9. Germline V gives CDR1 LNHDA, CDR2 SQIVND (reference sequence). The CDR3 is CASTGTGFSANEKLFF. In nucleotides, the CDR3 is TGTGCCAGTACCGGGACAGGGTTTTCGGCTAATGAAAAACTGTTTTTT.